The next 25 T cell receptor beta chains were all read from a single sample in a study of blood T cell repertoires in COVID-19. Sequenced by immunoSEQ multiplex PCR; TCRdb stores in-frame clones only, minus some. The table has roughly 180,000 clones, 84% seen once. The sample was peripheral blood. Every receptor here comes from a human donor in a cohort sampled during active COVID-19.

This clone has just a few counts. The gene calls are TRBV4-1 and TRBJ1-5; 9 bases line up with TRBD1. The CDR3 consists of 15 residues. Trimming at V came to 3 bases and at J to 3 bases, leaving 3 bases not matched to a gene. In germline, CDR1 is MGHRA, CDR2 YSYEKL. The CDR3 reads CASSQGQGYNQPQHF. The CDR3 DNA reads TGCGCCAGCAGCCAGGGACAGGGTTACAATCAGCCCCAGCATTTT.

CDR3 nucleotide sequence: TGTGCCAGCAGCCCCGAGGGGACTAGCCCCTTTGAGAGCTCCTACGAGCAGTACTTC. Residues: CASSPEGTSPFESSYEQYF. The rearrangement joins TRBV9 to TRBJ2-7; 9 bases match TRBD2. The CDR3 has 19 amino acids. Losses at the gene ends were 4 bases for V and 0 bases for J; bases not matched to a gene: 17. From germline, CDR1 is SGDLS and CDR2 YYNGEE. Drawing the rest from reference TRBV9 and TRBJ2-7, the complete variable domain is DSGVTQTPKHLITATGQRVTLRCSPRSGDLSVYWYQQSLDQGLQFLIQYYNGEERAKGNILERFSAQQFPDLHSELNLSSLELGDSALYFCASSPEGTSPFESSYEQYFGPGTRLTVT.

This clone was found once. CDR3 protein: CASSRGTGGRDTGELFF. CDR3 coding DNA: TGTGCCAGCAGCCGTGGGACAGGGGGGAGGGACACCGGGGAGCTGTTTTTT. The chain recombines TRBV5-4 with TRBJ2-2, with 11 bases identical to TRBD1. Trimming at V came to 4 bases and at J to 3 bases, leaving 8 bases not matched to a gene. Germline CDR1 is SGHNT and CDR2 is YYREEE (reference sequence). This CDR3 contains 17 residues.

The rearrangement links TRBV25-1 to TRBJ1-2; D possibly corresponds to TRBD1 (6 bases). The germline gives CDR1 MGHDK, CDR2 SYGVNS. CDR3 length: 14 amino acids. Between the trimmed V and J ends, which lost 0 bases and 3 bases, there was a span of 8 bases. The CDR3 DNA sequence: TGTGCCAGCAGTGAATATGCAGGGGACTATGGCTACACCTTC. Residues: CASSEYAGDYGYTF.

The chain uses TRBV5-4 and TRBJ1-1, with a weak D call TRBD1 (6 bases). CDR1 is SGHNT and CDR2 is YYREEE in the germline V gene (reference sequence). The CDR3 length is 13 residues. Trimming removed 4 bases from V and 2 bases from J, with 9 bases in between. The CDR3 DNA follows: TGTGCCAGCAGCGGACAGTTAAACACTGAAGCTTTCTTT. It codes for CASSGQLNTEAFF.

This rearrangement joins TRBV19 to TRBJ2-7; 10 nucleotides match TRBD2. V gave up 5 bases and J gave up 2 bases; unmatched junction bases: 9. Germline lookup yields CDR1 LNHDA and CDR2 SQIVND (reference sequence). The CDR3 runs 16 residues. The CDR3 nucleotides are TGTGCCAGTAGTCCCTCTAGCGGGGGATCCCCCTACGAGCAGTACTTC. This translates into CASSPSSGGSPYEQYF.

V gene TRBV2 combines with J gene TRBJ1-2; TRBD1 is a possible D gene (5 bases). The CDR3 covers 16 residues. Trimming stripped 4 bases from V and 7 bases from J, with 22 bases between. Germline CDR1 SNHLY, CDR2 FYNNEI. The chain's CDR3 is CASSGIMTGEGFGYTF. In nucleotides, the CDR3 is TGTGCCAGCAGTGGAATCATGACGGGGGAGGGGTTTGGCTACACCTTC.

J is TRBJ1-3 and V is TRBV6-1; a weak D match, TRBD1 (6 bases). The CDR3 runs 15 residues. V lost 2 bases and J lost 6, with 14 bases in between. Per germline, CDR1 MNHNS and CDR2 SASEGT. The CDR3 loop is CASSESQGGVNTIYF. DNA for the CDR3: TGTGCCAGCAGTGAAAGTCAAGGGGGGGTAAACACCATATATTTT.

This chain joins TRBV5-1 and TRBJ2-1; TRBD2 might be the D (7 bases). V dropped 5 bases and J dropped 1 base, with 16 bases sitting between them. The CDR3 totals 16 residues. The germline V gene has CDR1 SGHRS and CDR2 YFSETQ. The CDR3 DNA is TGCGCCAGCAGACCATACAGGGAGGGATCCTACAATGAGCAGTTCTTC. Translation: CASRPYREGSYNEQFF.

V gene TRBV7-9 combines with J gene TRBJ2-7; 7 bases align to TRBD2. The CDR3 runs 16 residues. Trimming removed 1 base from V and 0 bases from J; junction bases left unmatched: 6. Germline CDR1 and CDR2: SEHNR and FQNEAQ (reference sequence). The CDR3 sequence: CASSLGGSGHSYEQYF. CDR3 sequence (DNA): TGTGCCAGCAGCTTAGGGGGTAGCGGGCACTCCTACGAGCAGTACTTC.

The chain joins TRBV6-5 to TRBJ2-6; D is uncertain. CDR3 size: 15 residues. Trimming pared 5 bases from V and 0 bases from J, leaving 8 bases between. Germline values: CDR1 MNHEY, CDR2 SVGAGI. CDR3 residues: CASSQSGSGANVLTF. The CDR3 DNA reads TGTGCCAGCAGTCAATCAGGCTCTGGGGCCAACGTCCTGACTTTC.

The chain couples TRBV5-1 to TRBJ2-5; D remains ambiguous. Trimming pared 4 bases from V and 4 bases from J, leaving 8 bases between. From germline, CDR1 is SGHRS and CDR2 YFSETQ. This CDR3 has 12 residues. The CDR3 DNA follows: TGCGCCAGCAGCCCGAGGTCAGAGACCCAGTACTTC. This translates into CASSPRSETQYF.

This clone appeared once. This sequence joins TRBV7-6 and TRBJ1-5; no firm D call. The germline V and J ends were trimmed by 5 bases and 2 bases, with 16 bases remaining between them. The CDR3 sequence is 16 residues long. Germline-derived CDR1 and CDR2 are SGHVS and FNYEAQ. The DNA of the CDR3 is TGTGCCAGCAGCCCTTCTTCGGTAGTGGGCAATCAGCCCCAGCATTTT. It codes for CASSPSSVVGNQPQHF.

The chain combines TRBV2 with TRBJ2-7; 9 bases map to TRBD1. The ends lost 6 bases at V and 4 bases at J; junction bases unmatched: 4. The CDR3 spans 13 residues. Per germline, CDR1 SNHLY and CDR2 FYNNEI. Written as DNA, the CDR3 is TGTGCCAGCAGCAGGGACAGGGAGTACGAGCAGTACTTC. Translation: CASSRDREYEQYF.

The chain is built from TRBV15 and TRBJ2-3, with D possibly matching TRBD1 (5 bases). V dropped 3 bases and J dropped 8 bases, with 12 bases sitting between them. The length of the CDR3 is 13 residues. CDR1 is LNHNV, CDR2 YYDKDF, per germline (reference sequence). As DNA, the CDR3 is TGTGCCACCAGCAGGGATGACAGTGGTACGCAGTATTTT. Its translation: CATSRDDSGTQYF.

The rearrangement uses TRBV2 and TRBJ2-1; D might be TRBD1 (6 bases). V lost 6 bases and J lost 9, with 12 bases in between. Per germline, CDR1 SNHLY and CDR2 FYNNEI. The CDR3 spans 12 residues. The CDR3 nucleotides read TGTGCCAGCAGCGAGGGGACATTTGAGCAGTTCTTC. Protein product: CASSEGTFEQFF. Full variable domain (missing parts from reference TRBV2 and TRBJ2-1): EPEVTQTPSHQVTQMGQEVILRCVPISNHLYFYWYRQILGQKVEFLVSFYNNEISEKSEIFDDQFSVERPDGSNFTLKIRSTKLEDSAMYFCASSEGTFEQFFGPGTRLTVL.

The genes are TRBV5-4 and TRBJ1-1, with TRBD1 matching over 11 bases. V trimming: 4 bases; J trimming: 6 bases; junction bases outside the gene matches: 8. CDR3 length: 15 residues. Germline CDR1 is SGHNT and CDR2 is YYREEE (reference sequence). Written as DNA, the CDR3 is TGTGCCAGCAGCGGAACCGGGACAGGGGGGCCTGAAGCTTTCTTT. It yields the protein CASSGTGTGGPEAFF.

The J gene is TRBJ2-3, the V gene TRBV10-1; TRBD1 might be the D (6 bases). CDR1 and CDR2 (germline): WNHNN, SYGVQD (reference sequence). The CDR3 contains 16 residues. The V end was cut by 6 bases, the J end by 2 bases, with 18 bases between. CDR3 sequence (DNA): TGCGCCAGCAGGGGGGTGGCAGGGGCAACCACAGATACGCAGTATTTT. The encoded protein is CASRGVAGATTDTQYF.

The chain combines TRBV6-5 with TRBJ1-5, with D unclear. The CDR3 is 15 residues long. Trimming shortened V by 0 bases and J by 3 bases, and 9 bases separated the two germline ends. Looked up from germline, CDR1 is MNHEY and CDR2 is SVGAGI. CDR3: CASSYSWEDNQPQHF. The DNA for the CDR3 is TGTGCCAGCAGTTACTCCTGGGAGGACAATCAGCCCCAGCATTTT.

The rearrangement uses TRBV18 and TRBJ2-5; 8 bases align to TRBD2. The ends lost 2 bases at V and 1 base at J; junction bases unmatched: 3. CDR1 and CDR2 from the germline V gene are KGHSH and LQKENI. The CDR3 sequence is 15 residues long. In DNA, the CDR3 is TGTGCCAGCTCACCAAGCGGGGGCCGCCAAGAGACCCAGTACTTC. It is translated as CASSPSGGRQETQYF.

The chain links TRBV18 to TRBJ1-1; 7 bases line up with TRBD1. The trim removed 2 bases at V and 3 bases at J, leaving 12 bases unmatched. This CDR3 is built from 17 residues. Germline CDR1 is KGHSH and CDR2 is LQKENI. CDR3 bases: TGTGCCAGCTCACCAAGGAGACAGGGAGGTTGGTACACTGAAGCTTTCTTT. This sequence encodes CASSPRRQGGWYTEAFF. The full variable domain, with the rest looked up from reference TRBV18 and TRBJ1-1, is NAGVMQNPRHLVRRRGQEARLRCSPMKGHSHVYWYRQLPEEGLKFMVYLQKENIIDESGMPKERFSAEFPKEGPSILRIQQVVRGDSAAYFCASSPRRQGGWYTEAFFGQGTRLTVV.

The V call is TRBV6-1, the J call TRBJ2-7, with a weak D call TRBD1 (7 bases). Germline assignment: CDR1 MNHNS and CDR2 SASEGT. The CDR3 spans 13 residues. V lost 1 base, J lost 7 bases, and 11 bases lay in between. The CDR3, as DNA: TGTGCCAGCAGTGAAGTGACAGGGAGGGAGCAGTACTTC. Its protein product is CASSEVTGREQYF.

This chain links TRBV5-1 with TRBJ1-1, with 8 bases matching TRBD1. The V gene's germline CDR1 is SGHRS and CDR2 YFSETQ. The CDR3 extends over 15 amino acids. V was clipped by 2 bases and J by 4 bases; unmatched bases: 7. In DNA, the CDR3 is TGCGCCAGCAGCTTTCGGACAGGGACGGGCACTGAAGCTTTCTTT. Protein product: CASSFRTGTGTEAFF.

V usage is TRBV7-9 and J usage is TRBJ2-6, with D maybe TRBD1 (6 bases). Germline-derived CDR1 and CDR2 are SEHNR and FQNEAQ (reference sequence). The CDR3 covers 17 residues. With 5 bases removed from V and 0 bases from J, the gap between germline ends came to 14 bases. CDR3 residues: CASSHRDASSGANVLTF. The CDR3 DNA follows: TGTGCCAGCAGCCACAGGGACGCGAGCTCTGGGGCCAACGTCCTGACTTTC.

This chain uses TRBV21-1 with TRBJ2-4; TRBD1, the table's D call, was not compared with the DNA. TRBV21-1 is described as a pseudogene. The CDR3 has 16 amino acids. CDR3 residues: CASSARVGKAKNIQYF. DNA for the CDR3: TGTGCCAGCAGCGCCAGGGTGGGTAAGGCCAAAAACATTCAGTACTTC.